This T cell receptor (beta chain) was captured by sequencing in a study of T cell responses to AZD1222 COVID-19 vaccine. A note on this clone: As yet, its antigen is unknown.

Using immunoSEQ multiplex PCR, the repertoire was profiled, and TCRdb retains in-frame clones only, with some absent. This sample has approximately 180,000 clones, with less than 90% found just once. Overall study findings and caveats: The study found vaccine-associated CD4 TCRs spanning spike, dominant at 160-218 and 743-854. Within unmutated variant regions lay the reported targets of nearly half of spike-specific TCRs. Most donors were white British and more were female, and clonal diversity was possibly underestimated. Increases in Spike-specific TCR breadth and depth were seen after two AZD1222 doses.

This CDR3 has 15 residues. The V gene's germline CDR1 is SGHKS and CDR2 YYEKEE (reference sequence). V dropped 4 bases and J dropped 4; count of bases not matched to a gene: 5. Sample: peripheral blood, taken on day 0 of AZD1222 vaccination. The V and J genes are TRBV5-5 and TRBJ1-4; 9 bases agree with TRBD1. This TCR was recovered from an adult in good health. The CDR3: CASSGGDRVNEKLFF. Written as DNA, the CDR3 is TGTGCCAGCAGCGGAGGGGACAGGGTTAATGAAAAACTGTTTTTT.